One sample yielded the 30 T cell receptor beta chains listed below, sequenced in a study of vaccination and CD4 T cells after COVID-19. Time point described: late sampling 161 to 241 days after vaccination in a few convalescent patients. The treatment here: roughly ten-day PBMC culture with coronavirus spike peptide pools or control peptides (ViraFEST assay). Antigens for these TCRs are unknown. An Oncomine TCR Beta short-read assay was used to sequence the DNA from cultured CD4+ T cells. TCRdb analysed the PCR reads with MiXCR anew, one entry per CDR3 protein. The sample carries some 15,000 distinct CDR3 sequences, roughly half recorded once. The sample was CD4+ T cells from blood, cultured in vitro, taken about 7 months after SARS-CoV-2 vaccination. The receptors shown here come from a human donor who had recovered from COVID-19.

The V and J genes are TRBV6-5 and TRBJ2-5; D is uncertain. CDR3 length equals 11 residues. Trimming pared 0 bases from V and 4 bases from J, leaving 0 bases between. Germline lookup yields CDR1 MNHEY and CDR2 SVGAGI. The CDR3 reads CASSYSETQYF. DNA for the CDR3: TGTGCCAGCAGTTACTCAGAGACCCAGTACTTC.

As to this clonotype: Mismatch with germline at one junction end may stem from a read error. V is TRBV7-3 and J is TRBJ2-3; 8 nucleotides line up with TRBD2. CDR1 and CDR2 from the germline V gene are SGHTA and FQGTGA. This CDR3 has 15 residues. The DNA of the CDR3 is TGTACCAGCAGCTTTACTAGCGGCCACACAGATACGCAGTATTTT. The encoded protein is CTSSFTSGHTDTQYF.

The chain is built from TRBV7-3 and TRBJ1-1; D call uncertain. Germline V gives CDR1 SGHTA, CDR2 FQGTGA. This CDR3 has 13 amino acids. V lost 2 bases to trimming and J lost 2 bases, with 6 bases between them. CDR3 residues: CASSLVPNTEAFF. The CDR3 coding sequence is TGTGCCAGCAGCTTAGTTCCAAACACTGAAGCTTTCTTT.

This clonotype was seen a few times. V is TRBV6-1 and J is TRBJ1-1; D is perhaps TRBD1 (6 bases). Deletions cut 8 bases from V and 1 base from J, with 11 bases between. Germline assignment: CDR1 MNHNS and CDR2 SASEGT. The CDR3 is 13 residues long. Here the CDR3 DNA reads TGTGCCAGCCAAAGACAGGCGAACACTGAAGCTTTCTTT. Translating gives CASQRQANTEAFF.

This chain joins TRBV10-1 and TRBJ1-1, with 9 bases matching TRBD1. The CDR3 runs to 14 residues. V lost 11 bases to trimming and J lost 0 bases; unmatched junction nucleotides: 7. CDR1 WNHNN and CDR2 SYGVQD come from the germline V gene (reference sequence). The CDR3 reads CAPQGTGMNTEAFF. CDR3 DNA: TGCGCCCCCCAGGGGACAGGGATGAACACTGAAGCTTTCTTT.

V and J are TRBV7-2 and TRBJ1-5; weak D call: TRBD1 (5 bases). Germline V CDR1 and CDR2: SGHTA, FQGNSA. V was shortened by 2 bases and J by 7 bases, with 9 bases between the two germline ends. The CDR3 is made up of 13 amino acids. This chain's CDR3 is CASSLTEGQPQHF. CDR3 DNA sequence: TGTGCCAGCAGCTTAACGGAGGGGCAGCCCCAGCATTTT.

The V gene is TRBV20-1, the J gene TRBJ2-3; the D gene is possibly TRBD1 (6 bases). Trimming removed 5 bases at V and 3 bases at J, with 21 bases between. Germline V lookup: CDR1 DFQATT, CDR2 SNEGSKA (reference sequence). The CDR3 extends over 16 amino acids. Here the CDR3 reads CSAPYTGGVRTDTQYF. The CDR3 DNA sequence: TGCAGTGCTCCGTACACTGGGGGCGTTCGGACAGATACGCAGTATTTT.

In this sample, this clonotype turned up a few times. This rearrangement joins TRBV5-8 to TRBJ2-4; 9 nucleotides align to TRBD1. The germline gives CDR1 SGHTS, CDR2 YDEGEE. The CDR3 runs 14 residues. J lost 8 bases, V lost 0 bases, and 3 bases had no gene match. CDR3 DNA: TGTGCCAGCAGCTTGGACAGGGGGCGTGACATTCAGTACTTC. It codes for CASSLDRGRDIQYF.

The chain links TRBV20-1 to TRBJ2-3; 10 bases agree with TRBD2. CDR3 length equals 14 residues. V trimming: 3 bases; J trimming: 4 bases; junction bases outside the gene matches: 4. Germline lookup yields CDR1 DFQATT and CDR2 SNEGSKA (reference sequence). CDR3: CSASPSGGSDTQYF. The CDR3 DNA reads as TGCAGTGCTAGTCCTAGCGGGGGCTCAGATACGCAGTATTTT.

CDR3 bases: TGTGCCACCACACGTGGCAGGGACACTGAAGCTTTCTTT. Encoded protein: CATTRGRDTEAFF. The rearrangement links TRBV2 to TRBJ1-1; perhaps TRBD1 as D (5 bases). Germline CDR1 SNHLY, CDR2 FYNNEI. CDR3 size: 13 residues. V gave up 10 bases and J gave up 3 bases, with 15 bases separating them.

Only a few counts were recorded for this clonotype. J is TRBJ2-3 and V is TRBV6-2 or TRBV6-3; 8 nucleotides line up with TRBD2. V lost 4 bases to trimming and J lost 3 bases; unmatched junction nucleotides: 6. CDR1 and CDR2 from the germline V gene are MNHEY and SVGEGT. The CDR3 consists of 15 residues. CDR3 loop: CASSSLGTSTDTQYF. The DNA for the CDR3 is TGTGCCAGCAGTTCCCTGGGGACTAGTACAGATACGCAGTATTTT.

As regards this clonotype: At one boundary the junction diverges from the germline segment, which might be a read error. The chain employs TRBV7-7 and TRBJ2-3; no definite D call. Germline V gene lookup returns CDR1 SSHAT and CDR2 FNYEAQ (reference sequence). This CDR3 is 13 amino acids long. The CDR3 DNA reads TGTGCTAGCAGCTTAATGCCCACAGATACGCAGTATTTT. Protein product: CASSLMPTDTQYF.

The rearrangement links TRBV7-9 to TRBJ2-7; no clear D. Germline V lookup: CDR1 SEHNR, CDR2 FQNEAQ (reference sequence). This CDR3 spans 15 amino acids. The ends were cut back, 3 bases at V and 0 bases at J, with 12 bases in the middle. The CDR3 region is CASSFLGTSSYEQYF. The CDR3 region has the DNA TGTGCCAGCAGCTTCCTTGGCACAAGCTCCTACGAGCAGTACTTC.

This clonotype was observed a handful of times. The rearrangement joins TRBV27 to TRBJ2-5, with unresolved D. CDR1 is MNHEY and CDR2 is SMNVEV in the germline V gene (reference sequence). The V gene lost 2 bases and the J gene lost 5 bases, with 9 bases spanning the gap. The CDR3 is 13 amino acids. CDR3 protein: CASSLSIGETQYF. The DNA for the CDR3 is TGTGCCAGCAGTTTAAGTATAGGTGAGACCCAGTACTTC.

The chain combines TRBV20-1 with TRBJ2-7, with 10 positions matching TRBD1. CDR3 size: 15 residues. CDR1 is DFQATT, CDR2 SNEGSKA, per germline (reference sequence). Losses at the gene ends were 6 bases for V and 4 bases for J; bases not matched to a gene: 12. CDR3 sequence reads: CSATLLRTGGYEQYF. Written as DNA, the CDR3 is TGCAGTGCCACATTGCTCCGGACAGGGGGATACGAGCAGTACTTC.

A few counts support this clonotype. The V and J genes are TRBV2 and TRBJ1-2; 7 positions agree with TRBD1. Germline lookup yields CDR1 SNHLY and CDR2 FYNNEI. This CDR3 comprises 13 residues. The J segment lost 4 bases and the V segment lost 4 bases, leaving 3 bases of the junction unmatched. This chain's CDR3 is CASSAGQAYGYTF. The DNA of the CDR3 is TGTGCCAGCAGTGCAGGACAGGCCTATGGCTACACCTTC. Variable domain in full (rest from reference TRBV2 and TRBJ1-2): EPEVTQTPSHQVTQMGQEVILRCVPISNHLYFYWYRQILGQKVEFLVSFYNNEISEKSEIFDDQFSVERPDGSNFTLKIRSTKLEDSAMYFCASSAGQAYGYTFGSGTRLTVV.

The sample holds a few counts of this clonotype. The V and J genes are TRBV7-6 and TRBJ1-1; D ambiguous. The germline gives CDR1 SGHVS, CDR2 FNYEAQ. This CDR3 has 13 amino acids. Trimming took off 4 bases at V and 4 bases at J, with 10 bases between the two ends. CDR3 nucleotide sequence: TGTGCCAGCAGCTATACGACCGGCACTGAAGCTTTCTTT. It is translated as CASSYTTGTEAFF.

This clonotype has more than one count but fewer than ten. This chain uses TRBV7-3 with TRBJ2-5; maybe TRBD2 (6 bases). Germline CDR1 and CDR2: SGHTA and FQGTGA. There are 14 residues in the CDR3. Trimming left V 2 bases short and J 9 bases short, with 16 bases between. The CDR3 sequence: CASSLDGGLGAQYF. CDR3 coding DNA: TGTGCCAGCAGCTTAGATGGGGGGTTAGGGGCCCAGTACTTC.

The rearrangement uses TRBV7-3 and TRBJ1-1, with TRBD1 identical over 8 bases. The CDR3 runs to 14 residues. V dropped 5 bases and J dropped 6; count of bases not matched to a gene: 8. Germline lookup yields CDR1 SGHTA and CDR2 FQGTGA. In DNA form, the CDR3 reads TGTGCCAGCAGCACTACAGGGGGTGAGGCTGAAGCTTTCTTT. Translation: CASSTTGGEAEAFF.

The chain recombines TRBV20-1 with TRBJ2-7; 10 bases are a match to TRBD2. Germline V lookup: CDR1 DFQATT, CDR2 SNEGSKA (reference sequence). With V trimmed by 1 base and J by 4 bases, 4 bases remained unmatched. The CDR3 extends over 14 amino acids. The CDR3 DNA reads TGCAGTGCTAGAGCTCCTAGCGGGGGATACGAGCAGTACTTC. This gives the protein CSARAPSGGYEQYF.

V usage is TRBV20-1 and J usage is TRBJ2-3; TRBD2 aligns across 10 bases. Germline CDR1 DFQATT, CDR2 SNEGSKA (reference sequence). CDR3 length: 14 residues. Trimming took 6 bases from V and 3 from J; bases not matched to a gene: 6. The CDR3 spells CSAQREGRTDTQYF. CDR3 nucleotide sequence: TGCAGTGCCCAGCGGGAGGGCCGGACAGATACGCAGTATTTT.

This chain links TRBV6-5 with TRBJ2-2, with TRBD1 as a possible D gene (5 bases). The CDR3 length is 15 residues. Germline assignment: CDR1 MNHEY and CDR2 SVGAGI. The V end was cut by 2 bases, the J end by 5 bases, with 12 bases between. The CDR3 coding sequence is TGTGCCAGCAGTTACAGCCCAGGGTTTACCGGGGAGCTGTTTTTT. Amino acids: CASSYSPGFTGELFF.

CDR3 sequence (DNA): TGTGCCAGCATATGGGACAATAATTCACCCCTCCACTTT. It specifies CASIWDNNSPLHF. This chain links TRBV6-1 with TRBJ1-6; perhaps TRBD1 as D (6 bases). The CDR3 contains 13 residues. The germline V and J ends were trimmed by 7 bases and 5 bases, with 9 bases remaining between them. CDR1 and CDR2 from the germline V gene are MNHNS and SASEGT.

This clonotype was seen a handful of times. V is TRBV20-1 and J is TRBJ1-2; perhaps TRBD1 as D (6 bases). V shed 5 bases and J shed 4 bases, with 17 bases lying between them. The CDR3 has 14 amino acids. The germline gives CDR1 DFQATT, CDR2 SNEGSKA (reference sequence). The CDR3 is CSAANRERAYGYTF. CDR3 coding DNA: TGCAGTGCTGCAAACAGGGAGAGGGCCTATGGCTACACCTTC.

This clonotype was seen a few times. The chain uses TRBV24-1 and TRBJ2-3; D remains ambiguous. V lost 6 bases and J lost 1, with 10 bases in between. CDR1 is KGHDR, CDR2 SFDVKD, per germline. CDR3 length equals 14 residues. CDR3 coding DNA: TGTGCCACCAGTCCAGAGTACGGCACAGATACGCAGTATTTT. It yields the protein CATSPEYGTDTQYF.

The J gene is TRBJ1-2, the V gene TRBV6-2 or TRBV6-3; 9 bases fit TRBD1. The CDR3 totals 15 residues. Germline assignment: CDR1 MNHEY and CDR2 SVGEGT. Losses at the gene ends were 5 bases for V and 5 bases for J; bases not matched to a gene: 9. In nucleotides, the CDR3 is TGTGCCAGCAGTACCCATAGGACAGGGGATTATGGCTACACCTTC. Encoded protein: CASSTHRTGDYGYTF.

This clonotype was seen a few times. The chain is built from TRBV20-1 and TRBJ1-1; D gene unclear. Germline CDR1 is DFQATT and CDR2 is SNEGSKA (reference sequence). CDR3 size: 14 residues. The V end lost 0 bases, the J end lost 4 bases, and 12 bases lay between the germline ends. Here the CDR3 reads CSARDPRDSTEAFF. The CDR3 DNA is TGCAGTGCTAGAGATCCCCGGGATTCCACTGAAGCTTTCTTT.

The chain joins TRBV20-1 to TRBJ2-3; 7 bases are shared with TRBD2. J gave up 6 bases and V 0 bases, and 9 bases lay outside the gene matches. Germline CDR1 DFQATT, CDR2 SNEGSKA (reference sequence). The CDR3 has 15 residues. The CDR3 loop reads CSARDSSGAPDTQYF. The CDR3 bases are TGCAGTGCTAGAGATTCTAGCGGAGCCCCCGATACGCAGTATTTT.

The chain employs TRBV21-1 and TRBJ2-7; TRBD1 was called by the table and not checked on the DNA. TRBV21-1 is shown as a pseudogene. This CDR3 contains 13 residues. The CDR3 DNA sequence: TGTGCCAGCACCTGGGACAGCTCCTACGAGCAGTACTTC. Its protein product is CASTWDSSYEQYF.

The rearrangement joins TRBV7-8 to TRBJ2-1; 11 bases align to TRBD2. Germline assignment: CDR1 SGHVS and CDR2 FQNEAQ. The CDR3 spans 18 residues. Trimming removed 4 bases from V and 3 bases from J; junction bases left unmatched: 11. This chain's CDR3 is CASSWPNQTSGDYNEQFF. In DNA form, the CDR3 reads TGTGCCAGCAGCTGGCCAAATCAGACTAGCGGGGACTACAATGAGCAGTTCTTC.